Shown below are 18 T cell receptor beta chains from a single sample sequenced in a study of T cell responses to AZD1222 COVID-19 vaccine. Clones were read by immunoSEQ multiplex PCR, and TCRdb kept only the in-frame ones, dropping some. The data contain about 120,000 clones, 85% to 95% of them singletons. Sample: peripheral blood, taken 28 days after the second AZD1222 dose. The source is an adult who received the AZD1222 COVID-19 vaccine.

This rearrangement joins TRBV30 to TRBJ2-1, with D unresolved. The CDR3 runs 14 residues. Trimming removed 3 bases from V and 7 bases from J, with 16 bases in between. CDR1 and CDR2 (germline): GTSNPN, SVGIG (reference sequence). The CDR3 coding sequence is TGTGCCTGGAGACCTTTCCCGACGAGGAATGAGCAGTTCTTC. Protein sequence: CAWRPFPTRNEQFF.

The rearrangement links TRBV10-3 to TRBJ1-3; D ambiguous. The CDR3 extends over 20 amino acids. Trimming stripped 7 bases from V and 5 bases from J, with 33 bases between. Per germline, CDR1 ENHRY and CDR2 SYGVKD. CDR3 sequence reads: CAIKIRQSSPNLSSRNTIYF. In DNA, the CDR3 is TGTGCCATCAAGATTAGGCAGTCCTCACCAAATTTATCCTCACGAAACACCATATATTTT.

V and J are TRBV4-3 and TRBJ2-6; no firm D call. In germline, CDR1 is LGHNA, CDR2 YSLEER. Trimming stripped 4 bases from V and 4 bases from J, with 14 bases between. CDR3 length: 16 residues. The CDR3 loop is CASSPAVPPGANVLTF. In DNA form, the CDR3 reads TGCGCCAGCAGCCCAGCTGTACCGCCCGGGGCCAACGTCCTGACTTTC.

This clone has only one observation. The chain employs TRBV3-1 (or the pseudogene TRBV3-2) and TRBJ1-3; 7 bases map to TRBD1. The CDR3 runs to 15 residues. Unmatched junction bases numbered 4, after V lost 5 bases and J lost 0 bases. The V gene's germline CDR1 is LGHDT and CDR2 YNNKEL (reference sequence). CDR3 sequence (DNA): TGTGCCAGCAGCAACACAGGGGTCTCTGGAAACACCATATATTTT. Its protein product is CASSNTGVSGNTIYF.

DNA of the CDR3: TGTGCCAGCGGACCCTCGGGGGAGCAGTACTTC. Translating gives CASGPSGEQYF. The chain has TRBV27 and TRBJ2-7, with a tentative D call TRBD2 (5 bases). CDR3 length: 11 residues. Trimming pared 8 bases from V and 7 bases from J, leaving 12 bases between. Germline CDR1 and CDR2: MNHEY and SMNVEV (reference sequence).

Only a few counts were recorded for this clone. The chain has TRBV20-1 and TRBJ1-2; D gene uncertain. Per germline, CDR1 DFQATT and CDR2 SNEGSKA (reference sequence). This CDR3 has 11 amino acids. V was trimmed by 3 bases and J by 8 bases, leaving 10 bases between them. The CDR3: CSARLGGGYTF. The CDR3 nucleotides are TGCAGTGCTAGGCTGGGTGGGGGCTACACCTTC.

The chain has TRBV5-1 and TRBJ2-7; TRBD2 matches at 13 bases. Germline-derived CDR1 and CDR2 are SGHRS and YFSETQ. With 4 bases clipped from V and 4 bases from J, the junction kept 2 bases outside the gene matches. The CDR3 loop spans 14 amino acids. The CDR3 loop is CASSPGLAGYEQYF. For the CDR3, the DNA is TGCGCCAGCAGCCCGGGACTAGCGGGGTACGAGCAGTACTTC.

This sequence joins TRBV29-1 and TRBJ1-2; tentatively, D is TRBD1 (6 bases). This CDR3 spans 16 amino acids. The ends were cut back, 1 base at V and 0 bases at J, with 15 bases in the middle. The germline CDR1 and CDR2 sequences are SQVTM and ANQGSEA. CDR3 in amino acids: CSVEGEGTSTNYGYTF. The CDR3 DNA reads TGCAGCGTTGAAGGGGAGGGGACATCGACTAACTATGGCTACACCTTC.

The chain uses TRBV6-5 and TRBJ1-6, with unresolved D. V was shortened by 6 bases and J by 8 bases, with 17 bases between the two germline ends. The germline V gene has CDR1 MNHEY and CDR2 SVGAGI. The CDR3 is 15 amino acids. The CDR3 sequence: CASRPRHLSDSPLHF. The CDR3 DNA follows: TGTGCCAGCAGACCCAGACACCTATCGGATTCACCCCTCCACTTT.

The table lists this clone with a count of one. The J gene is TRBJ1-1, the V gene TRBV19; 7 bases are shared with TRBD1. Germline V gene sequence: CDR1 LNHDA, CDR2 SQIVND (reference sequence). The CDR3 contains 14 residues. J gave up 0 bases and V 3 bases, and 1 base lay outside the gene matches. As DNA, the CDR3 is TGTGCCAGTAGTATTCAGGGGGTGAACACTGAAGCTTTCTTT. This gives the protein CASSIQGVNTEAFF.

This rearrangement joins TRBV9 to TRBJ2-2, with TRBD2 as a possible D gene (5 bases). This CDR3 region has 17 residues. Germline CDR1 SGDLS, CDR2 YYNGEE. Trimming took off 0 bases at V and 7 bases at J, with 19 bases between the two ends. The chain's CDR3 is CASSVASGTPRFGELFF. For the CDR3, the DNA is TGTGCCAGCAGCGTAGCTTCGGGAACTCCCAGGTTCGGGGAGCTGTTTTTT. The full variable domain, its missing parts supplied by reference TRBV9 and TRBJ2-2, is DSGVTQTPKHLITATGQRVTLRCSPRSGDLSVYWYQQSLDQGLQFLIQYYNGEERAKGNILERFSAQQFPDLHSELNLSSLELGDSALYFCASSVASGTPRFGELFFGEGSRLTVL.

The chain uses TRBV5-6 and TRBJ1-6; D unresolved. Germline values: CDR1 SGHDT, CDR2 YYEEEE. Trimming took off 0 bases at V and 5 bases at J, with 15 bases between the two ends. The CDR3 is 17 residues long. CDR3 DNA: TGTGCCAGCAGCTTGGCGGCCTCCTACAGCGATAATTCACCCCTCCACTTT. This codes for CASSLAASYSDNSPLHF.

The chain joins TRBV5-1 to TRBJ1-3; D remains unclear. CDR1 and CDR2 (germline): SGHRS, YFSETQ. The ends were cut back, 0 bases at V and 0 bases at J, with 7 bases in the middle. This CDR3 region has 15 residues. The CDR3 sequence is CASSLATFSGNTIYF. The CDR3 DNA sequence: TGCGCCAGCAGCTTGGCCACATTCTCTGGAAACACCATATATTTT.

The V call is TRBV9, the J call TRBJ2-1; D might be TRBD1 or TRBD2, each matching 5 bases. CDR1 is SGDLS, CDR2 YYNGEE, per germline. There are 18 residues in the CDR3. Trimming left V 0 bases short and J 2 bases short, with 18 bases between. CDR3 region: CASSVAGNTGPTYNEQFF. In DNA, the CDR3 is TGTGCCAGCAGCGTAGCCGGGAATACAGGCCCCACCTACAATGAGCAGTTCTTC.

Here the CDR3 reads CASSFQDSRNTEAFF. CDR3 nucleotide sequence: TGTGCCAGCAGCTTCCAGGACAGCCGGAACACTGAAGCTTTCTTT. The rearrangement joins TRBV7-2 to TRBJ1-1; possible D gene TRBD1, 6 bases. Germline CDR1 SGHTA, CDR2 FQGNSA. The CDR3 extends over 15 amino acids. The ends were cut back, 3 bases at V and 1 base at J, with 12 bases in the middle. Together with reference TRBV7-2 and TRBJ1-1, the CDR3 gives the full variable domain: GAGVSQSPSNKVTEKGKDVELRCDPISGHTALYWYRQSLGQGLEFLIYFQGNSAPDKSGLPSDRFSAERTGGSVSTLTIQRTQQEDSAVYLCASSFQDSRNTEAFFGQGTRLTVV.

The chain carries TRBV3-1 (or the pseudogene TRBV3-2) and TRBJ2-7; TRBD2 might be the D (7 bases). The germline V gene has CDR1 LGHDT and CDR2 YNNKEL (reference sequence). The V and J ends lost 3 bases and 6 bases respectively, with 18 bases between them. The CDR3 sequence is 15 residues long. DNA for the CDR3: TGTGCCAGCAGCCAGTGGGGGGGCCCCTTGTCCGAGCAGTACTTC. The encoded protein is CASSQWGGPLSEQYF.

The V and J genes are TRBV11-3 and TRBJ1-2; D is uncertain. Trimming left V 0 bases short and J 5 bases short, with 19 bases between. Germline CDR1 and CDR2: SGHNT and YENEEA. The CDR3 contains 17 residues. CDR3 loop: CASSLDGRWTSEYGYTF. The DNA for the CDR3 is TGTGCCAGCAGCTTAGACGGACGGTGGACTTCGGAGTATGGCTACACCTTC.

The chain recombines TRBV2 with TRBJ1-1; D unresolved. CDR1 is SNHLY and CDR2 is FYNNEI in the germline V gene. Trimming took 4 bases from V and 7 from J, leaving 10 bases between them. The CDR3 runs 12 residues. The CDR3 DNA is TGTGCCAGCAGTGCCACATACCATGAAGCTTTCTTT. Residues: CASSATYHEAFF.